The 22 T cell receptor beta chains below come from one sample, sequenced in a study of T cells after yellow fever vaccination. TCRdb called the 5' RACE reads again in MiXCR, with one record for every CDR3 protein. This table holds about 240,000 distinct CDR3 sequences, 6.9% found once. The sequenced sample was CD4+ T cells sorted from PBMCs, obtained 15 days after the yellow fever booster vaccination. These receptor sequences come from a man aged 30 to 39 who received the YFV17D yellow fever vaccine.

This clonotype has a handful of counts. The V call is TRBV10-3, the J call TRBJ2-5; D is unclear. The CDR3 is 17 amino acids. V was trimmed by 0 bases and J by 4 bases, leaving 18 bases between them. Germline V gives CDR1 ENHRY, CDR2 SYGVKD. The CDR3 nucleotides are TGTGCCATCAGTGAGTCGAAAGGGTTAGGGTCTCGAGAGACCCAGTACTTC. Translated: CAISESKGLGSRETQYF.

This clonotype was found a few times. The chain is built from TRBV7-2 and TRBJ2-7, with 10 bases matching TRBD2. Germline V gene sequence: CDR1 SGHTA, CDR2 FQGNSA. Trimming cost V 2 bases and J 3 bases; bases outside gene matches: 4. This CDR3 has 15 amino acids. The DNA for the CDR3 is TGTGCCAGCAGCTTACTAGCGGGAGAAGTCTACGAGCAGTACTTC. It yields the protein CASSLLAGEVYEQYF.

This clonotype was seen at least ten times. The chain couples TRBV15 to TRBJ2-3; TRBD2 is a possible D gene (6 bases). The CDR3 is 19 amino acids. V shed 1 base and J shed 2 bases, with 22 bases lying between them. Germline CDR1 LNHNV, CDR2 YYDKDF (reference sequence). The CDR3 is CATSRVNLELADNTDTQYF. CDR3 nucleotides: TGTGCCACCAGCAGAGTTAACCTGGAGTTAGCGGATAACACAGATACGCAGTATTTT.

The sample holds a few counts of this clonotype. V is TRBV12-3 or TRBV12-4 and J is TRBJ2-2; 7 bases are shared with TRBD2. This CDR3 region has 16 residues. V shed 7 bases, J shed 6 bases, and the junction held 14 bases outside the gene matches. CDR3 protein: CASTHGRLAKAGELFF. The CDR3 DNA follows: TGTGCCAGCACCCACGGGAGGCTAGCAAAGGCCGGGGAGCTGTTTTTT.

This chain joins TRBV7-2 and TRBJ1-5, with D perhaps matching TRBD1 (5 bases). V was cut by 3 bases and J by 7 bases, with 13 bases left in between. In germline, CDR1 is SGHTA, CDR2 FQGNSA. The CDR3 is 14 residues long. Here the CDR3 DNA reads TGTGCCAGCAGCTTTAAGGGGACTGGCCAGCCCCAGCATTTT. Residues: CASSFKGTGQPQHF.

The chain is built from TRBV4-3 and TRBJ2-7; TRBD1 agrees at 11 bases. V trimming: 5 bases; J trimming: 3 bases; junction bases outside the gene matches: 3. This CDR3 comprises 14 residues. Germline V gene sequence: CDR1 LGHNA, CDR2 YSLEER. CDR3 sequence (DNA): TGCGCCAGCAGCTACGGGACAGGGGGCTACGAGCAGTACTTC. Translation: CASSYGTGGYEQYF.

This clonotype came up a few times. The rearrangement joins TRBV4-3 to TRBJ2-1, with TRBD2 as a possible D gene (6 bases). The CDR3 runs 13 residues. Germline values: CDR1 LGHNA, CDR2 YSLEER. Trimming shortened V by 2 bases and J by 9 bases, and 11 bases separated the two germline ends. CDR3 residues: CASSQRAGGEQFF. CDR3 sequence (DNA): TGCGCCAGCAGCCAACGGGCCGGGGGTGAGCAGTTCTTC.

This clonotype was seen more than once but under ten times. The chain carries TRBV20-1 and TRBJ2-5; TRBD2 matches at 7 bases. The CDR3 has 15 amino acids. The germline CDR1 and CDR2 sequences are DFQATT and SNEGSKA (reference sequence). Trimming cost V 2 bases and J 4 bases; bases outside gene matches: 10. CDR3 region: CSARRAGRRAETQYF. The CDR3 DNA sequence: TGCAGTGCTAGACGGGCCGGGAGGAGAGCAGAGACCCAGTACTTC.

This clonotype was recorded a few times. This rearrangement joins TRBV20-1 to TRBJ2-1; a possible D gene is TRBD1 (5 bases). Trimming stripped 4 bases from V and 4 bases from J, with 8 bases between. Per germline, CDR1 DFQATT and CDR2 SNEGSKA (reference sequence). The CDR3 sequence is 12 residues long. This CDR3 is CSAIKGYNEQFF. For the CDR3, the DNA is TGCAGTGCTATTAAGGGGTACAATGAGCAGTTCTTC.

A few counts support this clonotype. The chain couples TRBV20-1 to TRBJ2-1; 10 nucleotides match TRBD2. V shed 0 bases and J 2 bases; nucleotides not matched to a gene: 4. From germline, CDR1 is DFQATT and CDR2 SNEGSKA (reference sequence). This CDR3 contains 16 residues. The CDR3 spells CSARDRTSGAYNEQFF. As DNA, the CDR3 is TGCAGTGCTAGAGATCGGACTAGCGGAGCCTACAATGAGCAGTTCTTC.

This clonotype was found many times. The chain combines TRBV24-1 with TRBJ2-5; no firm D call. Germline V gene lookup returns CDR1 KGHDR and CDR2 SFDVKD. This CDR3 is built from 15 residues. V gave up 4 bases and J gave up 2 bases, with 13 bases separating them. CDR3 sequence reads: CATSEGARTQETQYF. For the CDR3, the DNA is TGTGCCACCAGTGAGGGCGCGCGGACGCAAGAGACCCAGTACTTC.

This chain links TRBV20-1 with TRBJ1-2; D uncertain. The length of the CDR3 is 12 residues. Per the germline V gene, CDR1 is DFQATT and CDR2 is SNEGSKA (reference sequence). Between the trimmed V and J ends, which lost 5 bases and 7 bases, there was a span of 14 bases. This CDR3 reads CSALTRLGGYTF. In DNA, the CDR3 is TGCAGTGCTCTAACTAGGTTGGGTGGCTACACCTTC.

In its sample, this clonotype was seen many times. The chain uses TRBV5-5 and TRBJ2-5, with TRBD2 matching over 7 bases. CDR3 length equals 15 residues. With 1 base clipped from V and 4 bases from J, the junction kept 7 bases outside the gene matches. In germline, CDR1 is SGHKS, CDR2 YYEKEE (reference sequence). The CDR3 DNA follows: TGTGCCAGCAGCTTGCCTACTAGCGTTGTAGAGACCCAGTACTTC. Amino acids: CASSLPTSVVETQYF.

The CDR3 here is CASSEGAGGVQTQYF. As DNA, the CDR3 is TGCGCCAGCAGTGAGGGGGCCGGGGGTGTTCAGACCCAGTACTTC. The chain joins TRBV10-2 to TRBJ2-5, with a tentative D call TRBD2 (6 bases). V lost 2 bases and J 6 bases, leaving 16 bases between the germline ends. Germline assignment: CDR1 WSHSY and CDR2 SAAADI. CDR3 length: 15 amino acids.

This clonotype has a count of ten or more. Written as DNA, the CDR3 is TGCGCCAGCAGCCCTAGGACTAGCGGGGTGGACAATGAGCAGTTCTTC. This codes for CASSPRTSGVDNEQFF. The chain uses TRBV5-1 and TRBJ2-1, with 12 bases lining up with TRBD2. After removal of 4 bases from V and 5 bases from J, the junction contained 7 bases not matched to a gene. Per the germline V gene, CDR1 is SGHRS and CDR2 is YFSETQ. The CDR3 extends over 16 amino acids.

This sequence joins TRBV6-5 and TRBJ2-1, with TRBD1 identical over 9 bases. This CDR3 contains 16 residues. Per the germline V gene, CDR1 is MNHEY and CDR2 is SVGAGI. After removal of 0 bases from V and 9 bases from J, the junction contained 9 bases not matched to a gene. CDR3 residues: CASSYSGQGTPGEQFF. The CDR3, as DNA: TGTGCCAGCAGTTACTCTGGACAGGGGACCCCGGGTGAGCAGTTCTTC.

This sequence joins TRBV7-9 and TRBJ2-7; D might be TRBD1 (6 bases). The CDR3 is 16 amino acids. Germline lookup yields CDR1 SEHNR and CDR2 FQNEAQ (reference sequence). The V gene lost 1 base and the J gene lost 2 bases, with 15 bases spanning the gap. The CDR3 is CASSLDHTGQTYEQYF. CDR3 nucleotides: TGTGCCAGCAGCTTAGACCACACGGGACAAACCTACGAGCAGTACTTC.

V and J are TRBV7-6 and TRBJ2-1; 11 bases are a match to TRBD2. The CDR3 runs to 17 residues. The germline V gene has CDR1 SGHVS and CDR2 FNYEAQ. J gave up 1 base and V 1 base, and 3 bases lay outside the gene matches. This CDR3 reads CASSLGGTSGSYNEQFF. In nucleotides, the CDR3 is TGTGCCAGCAGCTTAGGAGGGACTAGCGGTTCCTACAATGAGCAGTTCTTC.

The gene calls are TRBV6-1 and TRBJ2-6; 7 bases match TRBD2. The CDR3 is 15 residues long. V dropped 10 bases and J dropped 2; count of bases not matched to a gene: 8. The germline CDR1 and CDR2 sequences are MNHNS and SASEGT. The CDR3 DNA is TGTGCCACAGCAGAGGGAGGGCCTGGGGCCAACGTCCTGACTTTC. It encodes CATAEGGPGANVLTF.

The chain combines TRBV5-1 with TRBJ1-1, with D tentatively TRBD1 (6 bases). V dropped 0 bases and J dropped 4 bases, with 16 bases sitting between them. The germline V gene encodes CDR1 SGHRS and CDR2 YFSETQ. The CDR3 consists of 16 residues. The CDR3 loop is CASSLAPGGAGTEAFF. CDR3 DNA sequence: TGCGCCAGCAGCTTGGCTCCGGGGGGGGCCGGCACTGAAGCTTTCTTT. The full variable domain, completed using reference TRBV5-1 and TRBJ1-1, is KAGVTQTPRYLIKTRGQQVTLSCSPISGHRSVSWYQQTPGQGLQFLFEYFSETQRNKGNFPGRFSGRQFSNSRSEMNVSTLELGDSALYLCASSLAPGGAGTEAFFGQGTRLTVV.

This clonotype was counted a few times. The chain uses TRBV7-8 and TRBJ1-1, with a tentative D call TRBD1 (6 bases). The CDR3 runs 15 residues. The germline gives CDR1 SGHVS, CDR2 FQNEAQ. V was cut by 2 bases and J by 1 base, with 11 bases left in between. The CDR3: CASSLIQGPNTEAFF. The CDR3 nucleotides read TGTGCCAGCAGCTTAATACAGGGTCCGAACACTGAAGCTTTCTTT.

This clonotype showed up many times. The CDR3 is CASSLGSNEQFF. The DNA of the CDR3 is TGTGCCAGCAGTCTGGGGAGCAATGAGCAGTTCTTC. The chain couples TRBV12-3 or TRBV12-4 to TRBJ2-1, with D perhaps matching TRBD2 (5 bases). The CDR3 sequence is 12 residues long. V was cut by 5 bases and J by 6 bases, with 8 bases left in between.